This entry lists 2 T cell receptor beta chains sequenced from one sample in a study of blood T cell repertoires in COVID-19. The repertoire was sequenced with immunoSEQ multiplex PCR; TCRdb's copy has only in-frame clones and lacks some. The table includes approximately 330,000 clones, 87% detected once. The source material was peripheral blood. The receptor set was obtained from a man aged 30 to 39 with COVID-19, enrolled during active disease.

This rearrangement joins TRBV18 to TRBJ2-1; 11 nucleotides match TRBD2. This CDR3 region has 14 residues. V gave up 3 bases and J gave up 8 bases; unmatched junction bases: 3. The germline gives CDR1 KGHSH, CDR2 LQKENI. The chain's CDR3 is CASSPTSGTDEQFF. The CDR3 bases are TGTGCCAGCTCACCGACTAGCGGGACAGATGAGCAGTTCTTC.

The gene calls are TRBV7-2 and TRBJ2-6; tentative D call: TRBD1 (5 bases). The ends were cut back, 7 bases at V and 0 bases at J, with 7 bases in the middle. Germline CDR1 and CDR2: SGHTA and FQGNSA. CDR3 length: 14 amino acids. CDR3 nucleotide sequence: TGTGCCAGCAACACAGGCTCTGGGGCCAACGTCCTGACTTTC. Residues: CASNTGSGANVLTF.